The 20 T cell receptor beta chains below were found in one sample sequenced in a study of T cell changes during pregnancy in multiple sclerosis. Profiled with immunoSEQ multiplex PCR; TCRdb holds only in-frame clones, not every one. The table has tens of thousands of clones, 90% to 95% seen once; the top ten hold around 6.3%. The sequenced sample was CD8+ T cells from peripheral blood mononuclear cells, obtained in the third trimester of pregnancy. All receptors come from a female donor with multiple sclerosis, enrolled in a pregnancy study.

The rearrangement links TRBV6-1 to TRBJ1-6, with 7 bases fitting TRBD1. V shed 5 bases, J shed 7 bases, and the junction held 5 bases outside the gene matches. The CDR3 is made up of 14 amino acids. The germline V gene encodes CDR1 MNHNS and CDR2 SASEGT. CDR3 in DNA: TGTGCCAGCAGTACCGGGACAGAAAATTCACCCCTCCACTTT. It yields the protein CASSTGTENSPLHF.

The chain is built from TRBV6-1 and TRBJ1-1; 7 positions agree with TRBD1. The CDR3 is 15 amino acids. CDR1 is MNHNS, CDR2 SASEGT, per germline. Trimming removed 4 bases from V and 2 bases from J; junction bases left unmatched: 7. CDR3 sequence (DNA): TGTGCCAGCAGTGTCCGTACAGGGGCTAACACTGAAGCTTTCTTT. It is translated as CASSVRTGANTEAFF.

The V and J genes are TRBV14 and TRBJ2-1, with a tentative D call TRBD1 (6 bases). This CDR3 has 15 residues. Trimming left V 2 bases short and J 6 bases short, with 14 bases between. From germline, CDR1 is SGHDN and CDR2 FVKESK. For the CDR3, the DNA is TGTGCCAGCAGCCAAACAGGGAATCCCTTCAATGAGCAGTTCTTC. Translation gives CASSQTGNPFNEQFF.

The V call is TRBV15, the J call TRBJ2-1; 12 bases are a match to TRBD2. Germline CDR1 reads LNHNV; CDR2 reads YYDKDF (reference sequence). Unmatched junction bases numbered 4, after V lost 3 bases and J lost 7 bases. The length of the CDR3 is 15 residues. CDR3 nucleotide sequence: TGTGCCACCAGCAGTGGGACTAGCGGGCCGAATGAGCAGTTCTTC. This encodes CATSSGTSGPNEQFF.

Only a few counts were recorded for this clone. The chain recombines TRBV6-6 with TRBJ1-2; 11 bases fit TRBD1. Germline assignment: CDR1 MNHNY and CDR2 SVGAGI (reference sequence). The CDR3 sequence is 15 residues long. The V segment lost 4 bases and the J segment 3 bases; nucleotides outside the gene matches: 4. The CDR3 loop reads CASSSGQGADYGYTF. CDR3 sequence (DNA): TGTGCCAGCAGTTCCGGACAGGGGGCAGACTATGGCTACACCTTC.

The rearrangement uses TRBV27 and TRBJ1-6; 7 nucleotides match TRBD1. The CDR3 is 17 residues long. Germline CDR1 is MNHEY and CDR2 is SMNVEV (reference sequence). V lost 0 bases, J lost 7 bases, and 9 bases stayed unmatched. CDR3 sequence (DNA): TGTGCCAGCAGTTTATCCCACAGGGGTGGCCCGAATTCACCCCTCCACTTT. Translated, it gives CASSLSHRGGPNSPLHF.

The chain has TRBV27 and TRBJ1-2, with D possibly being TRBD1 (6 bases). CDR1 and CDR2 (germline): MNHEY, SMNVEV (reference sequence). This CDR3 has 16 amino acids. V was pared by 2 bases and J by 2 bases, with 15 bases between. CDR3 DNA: TGTGCCAGCAGTTTAATGGGGGCCGGACAGAACTATGGCTACACCTTC. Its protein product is CASSLMGAGQNYGYTF.

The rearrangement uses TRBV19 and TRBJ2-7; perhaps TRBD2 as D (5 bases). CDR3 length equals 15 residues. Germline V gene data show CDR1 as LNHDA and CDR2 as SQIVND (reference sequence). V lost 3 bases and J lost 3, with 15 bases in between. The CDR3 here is CASSMRNKADYEQYF. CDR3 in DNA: TGTGCCAGTAGTATGCGCAATAAAGCGGACTACGAGCAGTACTTC.

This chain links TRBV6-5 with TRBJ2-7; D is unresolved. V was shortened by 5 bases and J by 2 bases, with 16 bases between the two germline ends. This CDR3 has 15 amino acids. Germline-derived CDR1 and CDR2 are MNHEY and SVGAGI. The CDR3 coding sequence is TGTGCCAGCAGTACCTACCCCGGGTCCCCCTACGAGCAGTACTTC. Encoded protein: CASSTYPGSPYEQYF.

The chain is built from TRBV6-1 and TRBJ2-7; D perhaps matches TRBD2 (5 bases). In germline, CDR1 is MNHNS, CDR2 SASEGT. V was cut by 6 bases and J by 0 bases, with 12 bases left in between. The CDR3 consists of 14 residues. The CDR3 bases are TGTGCCAGCAGGAGAATAGGGAGCTCCTACGAGCAGTACTTC. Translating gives CASRRIGSSYEQYF.

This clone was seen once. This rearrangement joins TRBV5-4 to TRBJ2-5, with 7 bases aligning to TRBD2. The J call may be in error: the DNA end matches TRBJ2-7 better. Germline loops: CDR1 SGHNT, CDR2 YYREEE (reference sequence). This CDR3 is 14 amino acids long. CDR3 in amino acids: CASSEGLVPYEQYF. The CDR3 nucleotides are TGTGCCAGCAGCGAAGGACTAGTTCCCTACGAGCAGTACTTC.

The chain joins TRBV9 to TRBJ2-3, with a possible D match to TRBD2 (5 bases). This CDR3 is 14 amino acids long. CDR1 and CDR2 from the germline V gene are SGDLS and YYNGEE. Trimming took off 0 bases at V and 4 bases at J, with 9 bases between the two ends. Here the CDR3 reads CASSVDGVPDTQYF. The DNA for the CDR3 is TGTGCCAGCAGCGTAGACGGGGTACCAGATACGCAGTATTTT. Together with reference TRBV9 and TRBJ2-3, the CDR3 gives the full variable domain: DSGVTQTPKHLITATGQRVTLRCSPRSGDLSVYWYQQSLDQGLQFLIQYYNGEERAKGNILERFSAQQFPDLHSELNLSSLELGDSALYFCASSVDGVPDTQYFGPGTRLTVL.

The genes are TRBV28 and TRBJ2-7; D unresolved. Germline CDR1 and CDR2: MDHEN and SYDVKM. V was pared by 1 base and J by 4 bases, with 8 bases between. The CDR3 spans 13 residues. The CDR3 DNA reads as TGTGCCAGCAGTTTATTCACTGTATACGAGCAGTACTTC. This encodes CASSLFTVYEQYF.

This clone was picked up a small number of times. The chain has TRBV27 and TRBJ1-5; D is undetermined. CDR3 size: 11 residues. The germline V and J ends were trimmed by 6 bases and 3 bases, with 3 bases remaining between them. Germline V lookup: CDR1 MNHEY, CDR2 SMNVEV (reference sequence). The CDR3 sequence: CASSFNQPQHF. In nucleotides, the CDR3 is TGTGCCAGCAGCTTCAATCAGCCCCAGCATTTT.

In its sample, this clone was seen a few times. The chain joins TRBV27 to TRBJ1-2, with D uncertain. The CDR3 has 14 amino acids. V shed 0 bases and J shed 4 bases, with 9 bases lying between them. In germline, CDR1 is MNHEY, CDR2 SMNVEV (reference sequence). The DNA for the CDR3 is TGTGCCAGCAGTTTATCGGGCACCGTCTATGGCTACACCTTC. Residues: CASSLSGTVYGYTF.

CDR3 region: CASSLGGEWARGYTF. The CDR3 region has the DNA TGTGCCAGCAGCTTAGGGGGGGAATGGGCGCGAGGCTACACCTTC. The chain couples TRBV11-2 to TRBJ1-2; D is perhaps TRBD1 (5 bases). The V and J ends lost 1 base and 8 bases respectively, with 17 bases between them. There are 15 residues in the CDR3. Germline values: CDR1 SGHAT, CDR2 FQNNGV.

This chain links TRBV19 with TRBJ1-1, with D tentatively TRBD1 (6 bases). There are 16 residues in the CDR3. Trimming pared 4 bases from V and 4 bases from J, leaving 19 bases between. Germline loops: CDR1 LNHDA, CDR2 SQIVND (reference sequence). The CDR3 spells CASSTPTGRFGTEAFF. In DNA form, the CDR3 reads TGTGCCAGTAGTACACCCACAGGGAGATTCGGCACTGAAGCTTTCTTT.

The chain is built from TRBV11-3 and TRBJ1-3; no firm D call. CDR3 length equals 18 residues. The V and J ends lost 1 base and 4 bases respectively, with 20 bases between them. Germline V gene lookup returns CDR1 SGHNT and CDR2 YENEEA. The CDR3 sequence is CASSLVSRVRSAGNTIYF. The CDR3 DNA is TGTGCCAGCAGCTTAGTTTCACGGGTGCGTTCTGCGGGAAACACCATATATTTT. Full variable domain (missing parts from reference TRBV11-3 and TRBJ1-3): EAGVVQSPRYKIIEKKQPVAFWCNPISGHNTLYWYLQNLGQGPELLIRYENEEAVDDSQLPKDRFSAERLKGVDSTLKIQPAELGDSAVYLCASSLVSRVRSAGNTIYFGEGSWLTVV.

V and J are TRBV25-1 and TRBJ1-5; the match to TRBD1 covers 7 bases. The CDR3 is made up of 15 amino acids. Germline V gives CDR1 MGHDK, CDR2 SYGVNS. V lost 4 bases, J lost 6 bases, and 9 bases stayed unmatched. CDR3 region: CASSGQGIGAQPQHF. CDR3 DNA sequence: TGTGCCAGCAGTGGACAGGGAATCGGCGCTCAGCCCCAGCATTTT.

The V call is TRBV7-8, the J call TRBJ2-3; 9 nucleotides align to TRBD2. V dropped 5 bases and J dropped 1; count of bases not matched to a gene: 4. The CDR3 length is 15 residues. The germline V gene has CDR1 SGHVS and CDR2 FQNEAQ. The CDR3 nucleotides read TGTGCCAGCAGCCCAGTAGCGGGGGGCACAGATACGCAGTATTTT. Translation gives CASSPVAGGTDTQYF.